This entry features one TCR beta chain sequence. The antigen is undetermined. These data belong to a study of PD-1 blockade in classical Hodgkin lymphoma. The data were produced by immunoSEQ multiplex PCR, yet TCRdb's version contains in-frame clones alone and is incomplete. Here the sample spans about 43,000 clones, around 76% being singletons. The CDR3 loop spans 12 amino acids. Trimming stripped 4 bases from V and 15 bases from J, with 16 bases between. The germline V gene encodes CDR1 MNHEY and CDR2 SVGAGI. Study-wide findings and caveats: At baseline, newly diagnosed patients reportedly showed less TCR diversity than healthy donors.

Brentuximab vedotin exposure varied among the patients, all of whom had relapsed after autologous stem cell transplantation. The clonotype comes from a human donor with classical Hodgkin lymphoma. Source: peripheral blood mononuclear cells (PBMCs), taken before the second cycle of nivolumab. This sequence joins TRBV6-5 and TRBJ1-5, with D tentatively TRBD1 (5 bases). The CDR3 region is CASSSLGTAGHF. The CDR3 region has the DNA TGTGCCAGCAGTTCACTCGGGACTGCGGGGCATTTT.